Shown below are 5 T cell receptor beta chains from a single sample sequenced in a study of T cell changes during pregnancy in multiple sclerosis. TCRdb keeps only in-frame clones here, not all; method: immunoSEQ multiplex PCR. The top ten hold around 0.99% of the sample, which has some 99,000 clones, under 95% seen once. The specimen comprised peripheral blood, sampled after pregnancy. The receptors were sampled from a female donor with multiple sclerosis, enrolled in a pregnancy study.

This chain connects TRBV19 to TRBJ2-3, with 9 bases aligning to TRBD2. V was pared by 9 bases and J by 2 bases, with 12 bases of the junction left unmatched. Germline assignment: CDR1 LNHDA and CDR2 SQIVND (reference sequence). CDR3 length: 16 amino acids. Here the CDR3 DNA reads TGTGCCAGCCGGTCCCAAGCGGGAGGATACACAGATACGCAGTATTTT. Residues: CASRSQAGGYTDTQYF.

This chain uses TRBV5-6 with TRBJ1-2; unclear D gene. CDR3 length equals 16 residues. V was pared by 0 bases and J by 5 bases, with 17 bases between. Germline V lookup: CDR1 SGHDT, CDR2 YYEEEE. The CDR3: CASSLVGRPLLYGYTF. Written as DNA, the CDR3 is TGTGCCAGCAGCTTGGTGGGGAGGCCCCTCTTATATGGCTACACCTTC.

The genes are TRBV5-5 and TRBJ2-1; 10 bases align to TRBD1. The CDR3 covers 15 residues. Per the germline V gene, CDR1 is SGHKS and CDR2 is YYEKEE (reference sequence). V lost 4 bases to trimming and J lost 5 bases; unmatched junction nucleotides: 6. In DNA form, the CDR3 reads TGTGCCAGCAGCGCCCCGGGACAGGGGAACAATGAGCAGTTCTTC. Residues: CASSAPGQGNNEQFF. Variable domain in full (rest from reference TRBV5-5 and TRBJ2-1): DAGVTQSPTHLIKTRGQQVTLRCSPISGHKSVSWYQQVLGQGPQFIFQYYEKEERGRGNFPDRFSARQFPNYSSELNVNALLLGDSALYLCASSAPGQGNNEQFFGPGTRLTVL.

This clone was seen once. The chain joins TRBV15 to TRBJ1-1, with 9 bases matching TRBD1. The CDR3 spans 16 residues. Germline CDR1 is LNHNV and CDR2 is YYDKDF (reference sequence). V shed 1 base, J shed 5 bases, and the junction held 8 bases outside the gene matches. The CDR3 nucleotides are TGTGCCACCAGCAGAGCTGGGACAGGGAGGTGGACTGAAGCTTTCTTT. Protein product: CATSRAGTGRWTEAFF.

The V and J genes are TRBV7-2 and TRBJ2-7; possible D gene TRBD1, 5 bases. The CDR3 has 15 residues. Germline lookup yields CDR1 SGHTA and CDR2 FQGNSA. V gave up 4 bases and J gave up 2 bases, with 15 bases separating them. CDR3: CASSSGSLRAYEQYF. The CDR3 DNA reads TGTGCCAGCAGCTCGGGCTCCCTCAGGGCCTACGAGCAGTACTTC.